The entry below describes one TCR beta chain. The antigen remains undetermined. The sample originates from a study of blood T cells in healthy people across ages. The second PCR ran about 6 to 12 cycles with a sample-barcoded 5' primer and J-beta primers. TCRdb re-called the 5' RACE reads through MiXCR, storing one row per CDR3 protein. The data contain fewer than 2,000,000 distinct CDR3 sequences, roughly 32% of them singletons. Trimming took 4 bases from V and 10 from J; bases not matched to a gene: 8. The CDR3 contains 14 residues. Germline CDR1 is MNHNS and CDR2 is SASEGT. Whole-study findings and limits: There were more naive CD4+ cells and higher diversity in long-lived donors than in aged donors.

This TCR was sampled from a young woman in good health. The chain carries TRBV6-1 and TRBJ2-1; 9 bases match TRBD1. The sample comprised blood. The CDR3 sequence: CASSVRQGGVEQFF. The CDR3 nucleotides read TGTGCCAGCAGTGTGAGACAGGGGGGTGTGGAGCAGTTCTTC.